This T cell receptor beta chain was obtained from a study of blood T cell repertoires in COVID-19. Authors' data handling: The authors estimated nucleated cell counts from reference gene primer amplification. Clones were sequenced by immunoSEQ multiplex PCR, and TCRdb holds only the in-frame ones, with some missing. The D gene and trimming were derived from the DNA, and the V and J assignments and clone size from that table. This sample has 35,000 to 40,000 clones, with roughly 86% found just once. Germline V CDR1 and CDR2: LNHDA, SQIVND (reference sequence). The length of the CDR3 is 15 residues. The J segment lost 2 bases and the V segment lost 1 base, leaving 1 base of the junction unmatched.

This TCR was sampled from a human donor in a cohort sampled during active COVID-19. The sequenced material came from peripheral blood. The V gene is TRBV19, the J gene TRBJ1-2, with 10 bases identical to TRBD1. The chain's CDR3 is CASSIATGGNYGYTF. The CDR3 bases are TGTGCCAGTAGTATAGCGACAGGGGGCAACTATGGCTACACCTTC.